This paragraph covers one T cell receptor (beta chain) sequence. This clonotype has just a few counts. The clone's antigen remains unknown. No per-base quality is available; no much larger clone lies one base away. These data belong to a study of response to subunit inactivated influenza vaccine (dated by TCRdb to the late 2010s). For the study in its entirety: To follow how T cells responded to a trivalent subunit inactivated influenza vaccine, the researchers relied on deep quantitative profiling of the T cell receptor repertoire.

Study-wide conclusions, independent of this receptor: It was suggested by the authors that each seasonal influenza vaccination may recruit only a limited number of new T cells.

Preparation of the library involved RT-PCR. Data came from an Illumina HiSeq 2500. TCRdb itself trimmed the public reads at Q25 with fastp, ran MiXCR and retained productive beta chains. Rows with one shared CDR3 protein collapse into an entry with the most common genes and DNA. Counted in this sample were 700,000 to 900,000 distinct CDR3 sequences; approximately 21% of them appeared once. The ten largest account for more than 8.5% of the sample. The V end loses 3 bases and the J end loses 15 bases, and a stretch of 18 bases separates them. From cysteine to phenylalanine, the CDR3 is 13 amino acids long. Only CDR3 DNA remains: 39 bases, in frame from the first base. Taken from the germline V gene, the CDR1 and CDR2 loops are SGHTA and FQGNSA.

The receptor comes from a man aged 45-65 years who received an inactivated influenza vaccine. Donor details come from another sample of the same person, matched by shared clones. The specimen comprised PBMCs from blood, sampled roughly 5 days after vaccination. The chain links TRBV7-2 with TRBJ2-1; the D segment could be TRBD2, given 6 matching bases. The CDR3 protein sequence reads: CASSFGPMGGVFF. DNA sequence: TGTGCCAGCAGCTTCGGACCAATGGGGGGAGTGTTCTTC.